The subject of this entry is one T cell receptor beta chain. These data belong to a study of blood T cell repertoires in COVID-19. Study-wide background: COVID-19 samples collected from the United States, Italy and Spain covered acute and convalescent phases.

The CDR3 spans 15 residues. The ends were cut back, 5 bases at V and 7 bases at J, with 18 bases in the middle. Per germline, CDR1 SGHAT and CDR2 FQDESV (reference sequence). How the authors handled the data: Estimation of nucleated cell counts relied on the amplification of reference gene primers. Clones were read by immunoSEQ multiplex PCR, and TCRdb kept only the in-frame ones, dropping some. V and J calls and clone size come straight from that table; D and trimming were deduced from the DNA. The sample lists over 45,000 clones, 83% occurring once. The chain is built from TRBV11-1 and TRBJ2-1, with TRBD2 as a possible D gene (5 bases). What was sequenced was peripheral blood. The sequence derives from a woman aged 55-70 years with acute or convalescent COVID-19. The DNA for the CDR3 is TGTGCCAGCAGCCTAGGGAGTCCTAGGCGAAATGAGCAGTTCTTC. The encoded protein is CASSLGSPRRNEQFF.